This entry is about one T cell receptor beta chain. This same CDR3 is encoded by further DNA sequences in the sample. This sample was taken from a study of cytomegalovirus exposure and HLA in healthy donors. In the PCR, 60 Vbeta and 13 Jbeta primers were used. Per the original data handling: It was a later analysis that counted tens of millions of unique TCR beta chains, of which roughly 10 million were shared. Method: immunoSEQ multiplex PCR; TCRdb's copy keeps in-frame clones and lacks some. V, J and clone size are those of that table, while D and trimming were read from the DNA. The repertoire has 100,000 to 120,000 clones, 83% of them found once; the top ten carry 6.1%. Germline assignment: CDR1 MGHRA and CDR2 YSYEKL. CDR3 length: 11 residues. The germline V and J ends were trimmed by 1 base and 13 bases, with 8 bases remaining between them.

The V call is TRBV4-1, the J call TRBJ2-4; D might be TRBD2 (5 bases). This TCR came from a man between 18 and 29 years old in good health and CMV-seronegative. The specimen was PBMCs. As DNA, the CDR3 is TGCGCCAGCAGCCAAGGGACGGGGCAGTACTTC. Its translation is CASSQGTGQYF.